Listed here are 13 T cell receptor beta chains from one sample, sequenced in a study of OX40 agonist ivuxolimab in advanced cancers. Data came from immunoSEQ multiplex PCR; TCRdb stores just in-frame clones and leaves some out. The table has around 60,000 clones, 79% seen once. The material sequenced was CD4+ or CD8+ T cells sorted from blood, taken in a trial of the OX40 agonist ivuxolimab. The receptors here all came from an adult with an advanced solid tumor such as melanoma, head and neck, liver or kidney cancer.

This clone was counted a few times. The rearrangement links TRBV2 to TRBJ2-7; D remains ambiguous. Trimming stripped 3 bases from V and 2 bases from J, with 11 bases between. The CDR3 is 14 residues long. Germline CDR1 is SNHLY and CDR2 is FYNNEI. CDR3 amino acids: CASSDRVHTYEQYF. In nucleotides, the CDR3 is TGTGCCAGCAGTGACCGGGTACATACCTACGAGCAGTACTTC. Looking up the rest from reference TRBV2 and TRBJ2-7 gives the full variable domain: EPEVTQTPSHQVTQMGQEVILRCVPISNHLYFYWYRQILGQKVEFLVSFYNNEISEKSEIFDDQFSVERPDGSNFTLKIRSTKLEDSAMYFCASSDRVHTYEQYFGPGTRLTVT.

This sequence joins TRBV15 and TRBJ1-2; D gene unclear. Germline V CDR1 and CDR2: LNHNV, YYDKDF (reference sequence). There are 11 residues in the CDR3. The germline V and J ends were trimmed by 6 bases and 13 bases, with 15 bases remaining between them. The CDR3 protein is CATSLGRATTF. CDR3 nucleotide sequence: TGTGCCACCAGTCTAGGCCGGGCCACCACCTTC. Combining the CDR3 with reference TRBV15 and TRBJ1-2 gives the whole variable domain DAMVIQNPRYQVTQFGKPVTLSCSQTLNHNVMYWYQQKSSQAPKLLFHYYDKDFNNEADTPDNFQSRRPNTSFCFLDIRSPGLGDTAMYLCATSLGRATTFGSGTRLTVV.

The chain couples TRBV27 to TRBJ2-1; 8 bases line up with TRBD2. J gave up 2 bases and V 4 bases, and 4 bases lay outside the gene matches. The CDR3 length is 15 residues. Germline V CDR1 and CDR2: MNHEY, SMNVEV (reference sequence). The CDR3 loop reads CASSYTGGTYNEQFF. The DNA for the CDR3 is TGTGCCAGCAGTTATACGGGAGGGACCTACAATGAGCAGTTCTTC.

V and J are TRBV29-1 and TRBJ2-3, with D possibly being TRBD2 (5 bases). Germline V CDR1 and CDR2: SQVTM, ANQGSEA. The V and J ends lost 4 bases and 1 base respectively, with 12 bases between them. The length of the CDR3 is 14 residues. The DNA of the CDR3 is TGCAGCGTTGTACGACTAAAAGGCACAGATACGCAGTATTTT. This gives the protein CSVVRLKGTDTQYF.

This clone was counted a few times. The V gene is TRBV18, the J gene TRBJ1-5; 7 bases map to TRBD1. Germline V gene lookup returns CDR1 KGHSH and CDR2 LQKENI. The CDR3 length is 17 residues. The ends lost 8 bases at V and 2 bases at J; junction bases unmatched: 15. This CDR3 reads CASLYHPGQRGNQPQHF. The CDR3 DNA sequence: TGTGCCAGCCTTTATCATCCGGGACAGAGGGGCAATCAGCCCCAGCATTTT.

This chain links TRBV15 with TRBJ2-2; the D gene is possibly TRBD2 (6 bases). CDR1 and CDR2 (germline): LNHNV, YYDKDF (reference sequence). Trimming took off 5 bases at V and 5 bases at J, with 9 bases between the two ends. This CDR3 contains 13 residues. The CDR3 region is CATSLAGTGELFF. The CDR3 DNA reads TGTGCCACCAGCCTGGCGGGAACCGGGGAGCTGTTTTTT. Filled out from reference TRBV15 and TRBJ2-2, the complete variable domain reads DAMVIQNPRYQVTQFGKPVTLSCSQTLNHNVMYWYQQKSSQAPKLLFHYYDKDFNNEADTPDNFQSRRPNTSFCFLDIRSPGLGDTAMYLCATSLAGTGELFFGEGSRLTVL.

The rearrangement uses TRBV5-1 and TRBJ1-2; 7 bases align to TRBD1. Germline loops: CDR1 SGHRS, CDR2 YFSETQ. The CDR3 is made up of 14 amino acids. J gave up 4 bases and V 3 bases, and 6 bases lay outside the gene matches. CDR3 in amino acids: CASSYDRVVYGYTF. In nucleotides, the CDR3 is TGCGCCAGCAGCTACGACAGGGTAGTCTATGGCTACACCTTC.

This sequence joins TRBV2 and TRBJ2-1, with TRBD2 matching 8 bases. This CDR3 comprises 15 residues. Germline V CDR1 and CDR2: SNHLY, FYNNEI. V gave up 6 bases and J gave up 5 bases; unmatched junction bases: 9. The CDR3 DNA reads TGTGCCAGCAGCCTGCGGGGGGTCTTTAACAATGAGCAGTTCTTC. This codes for CASSLRGVFNNEQFF.

There are a few counts of this clone. The chain carries TRBV29-1 and TRBJ1-1, with D possibly being TRBD1 (6 bases). CDR1 and CDR2 (germline): SQVTM, ANQGSEA. Trimming pared 6 bases from V and 5 bases from J, leaving 13 bases between. This CDR3 has 12 amino acids. For the CDR3, the DNA is TGCAGCGTCCCTAAAGGGGGAACTGAAGCTTTCTTT. Translated, it gives CSVPKGGTEAFF.

CDR3 region: CASSLGTGEAFF. In nucleotides, the CDR3 is TGTGCCAGCAGCTTAGGAACGGGGGAAGCTTTCTTT. The chain uses TRBV7-6 and TRBJ1-1, with D unresolved. Germline CDR1 is SGHVS and CDR2 is FNYEAQ. The CDR3 contains 12 residues. Trimming stripped 1 base from V and 8 bases from J, with 8 bases between.

The chain carries TRBV28 and TRBJ1-5; D is unclear. The CDR3 is made up of 16 amino acids. Trimming took off 5 bases at V and 4 bases at J, with 18 bases between the two ends. In germline, CDR1 is MDHEN, CDR2 SYDVKM. The CDR3: CASSHHRALGNQPQHF. The CDR3 nucleotides read TGTGCCAGCAGTCATCACCGGGCTCTTGGGAATCAGCCCCAGCATTTT.

This clone was seen a single time. The chain carries TRBV19 and TRBJ1-3; D ambiguous. This CDR3 contains 16 residues. Germline CDR1 is LNHDA and CDR2 is SQIVND (reference sequence). V lost 7 bases and J lost 2, with 18 bases in between. The CDR3 spells CASTPRSALTGNTIYF. CDR3 in DNA: TGTGCCAGTACTCCCCGGTCGGCACTTACTGGAAACACCATATATTTT.

V and J are TRBV5-1 and TRBJ2-3; 8 bases fit TRBD2. V was clipped by 1 base and J by 1 base; unmatched bases: 5. There are 16 residues in the CDR3. Germline V gene sequence: CDR1 SGHRS, CDR2 YFSETQ. CDR3 sequence: CASSLRGGSGTDTQYF. For the CDR3, the DNA is TGCGCCAGCAGCTTGCGGGGGGGCTCGGGCACAGATACGCAGTATTTT. Full variable domain (remainder filled in from reference TRBV5-1 and TRBJ2-3): KAGVTQTPRYLIKTRGQQVTLSCSPISGHRSVSWYQQTPGQGLQFLFEYFSETQRNKGNFPGRFSGRQFSNSRSEMNVSTLELGDSALYLCASSLRGGSGTDTQYFGPGTRLTVL.